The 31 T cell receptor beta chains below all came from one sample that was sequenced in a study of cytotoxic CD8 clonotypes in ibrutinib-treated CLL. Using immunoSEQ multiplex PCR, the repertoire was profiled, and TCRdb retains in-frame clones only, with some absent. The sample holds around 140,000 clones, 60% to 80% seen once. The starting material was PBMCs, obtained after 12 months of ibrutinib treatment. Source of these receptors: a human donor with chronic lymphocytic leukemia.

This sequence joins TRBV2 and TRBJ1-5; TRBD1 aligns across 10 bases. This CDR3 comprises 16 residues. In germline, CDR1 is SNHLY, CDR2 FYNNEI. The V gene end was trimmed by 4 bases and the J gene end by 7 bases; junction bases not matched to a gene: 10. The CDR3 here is CASSVRETGGGQPQHF. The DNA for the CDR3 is TGTGCCAGCAGTGTAAGAGAGACAGGGGGCGGCCAGCCCCAGCATTTT. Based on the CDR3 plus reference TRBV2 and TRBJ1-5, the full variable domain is EPEVTQTPSHQVTQMGQEVILRCVPISNHLYFYWYRQILGQKVEFLVSFYNNEISEKSEIFDDQFSVERPDGSNFTLKIRSTKLEDSAMYFCASSVRETGGGQPQHFGDGTRLSIL.

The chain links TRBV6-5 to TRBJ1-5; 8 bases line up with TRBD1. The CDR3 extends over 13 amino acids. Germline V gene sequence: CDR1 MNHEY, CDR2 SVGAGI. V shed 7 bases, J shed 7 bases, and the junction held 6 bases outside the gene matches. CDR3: CASMHRGGQPQHF. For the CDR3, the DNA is TGTGCCAGCATGCACAGGGGGGGCCAGCCCCAGCATTTT.

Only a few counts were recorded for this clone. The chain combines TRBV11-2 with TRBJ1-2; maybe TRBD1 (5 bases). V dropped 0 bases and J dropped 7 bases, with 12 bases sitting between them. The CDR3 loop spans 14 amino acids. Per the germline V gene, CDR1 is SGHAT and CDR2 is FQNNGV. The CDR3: CASSLDDSVAGYTF. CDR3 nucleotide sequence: TGTGCCAGCAGCTTAGACGACAGTGTTGCTGGCTACACCTTC.

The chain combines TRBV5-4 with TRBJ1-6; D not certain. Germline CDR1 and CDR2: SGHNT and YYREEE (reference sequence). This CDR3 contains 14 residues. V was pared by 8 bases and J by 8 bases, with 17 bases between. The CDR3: CAREERRCDSPLHF. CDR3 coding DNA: TGTGCCAGAGAAGAGAGGAGATGTGATTCACCCCTCCACTTT.

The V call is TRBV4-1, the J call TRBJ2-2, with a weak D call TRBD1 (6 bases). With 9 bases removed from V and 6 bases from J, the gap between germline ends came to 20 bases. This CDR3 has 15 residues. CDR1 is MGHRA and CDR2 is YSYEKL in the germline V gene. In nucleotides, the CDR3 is TGCGCCAGTACCACAAGCCCCCAGGGGCCCGGGGAGCTGTTTTTT. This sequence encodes CASTTSPQGPGELFF.

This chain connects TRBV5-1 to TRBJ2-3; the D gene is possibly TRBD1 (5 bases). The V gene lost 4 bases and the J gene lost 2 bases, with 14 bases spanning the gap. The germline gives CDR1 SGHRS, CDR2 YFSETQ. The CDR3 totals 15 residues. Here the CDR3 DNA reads TGCGCCAGCAGCGTGCAGGGTTCCGCCACAGATACGCAGTATTTT. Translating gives CASSVQGSATDTQYF. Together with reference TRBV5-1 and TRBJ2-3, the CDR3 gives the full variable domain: KAGVTQTPRYLIKTRGQQVTLSCSPISGHRSVSWYQQTPGQGLQFLFEYFSETQRNKGNFPGRFSGRQFSNSRSEMNVSTLELGDSALYLCASSVQGSATDTQYFGPGTRLTVL.

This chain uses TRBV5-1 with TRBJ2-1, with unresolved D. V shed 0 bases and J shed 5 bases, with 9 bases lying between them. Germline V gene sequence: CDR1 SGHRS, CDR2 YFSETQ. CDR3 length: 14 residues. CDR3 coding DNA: TGCGCCAGCAGCTTGGTACCCGATAACAATGAGCAGTTCTTC. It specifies CASSLVPDNNEQFF.

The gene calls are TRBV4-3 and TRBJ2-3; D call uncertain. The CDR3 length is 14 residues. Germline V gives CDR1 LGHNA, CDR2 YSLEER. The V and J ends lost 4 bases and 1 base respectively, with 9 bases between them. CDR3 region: CASSPGWGTDTQYF. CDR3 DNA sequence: TGCGCCAGCAGCCCCGGTTGGGGCACAGATACGCAGTATTTT.

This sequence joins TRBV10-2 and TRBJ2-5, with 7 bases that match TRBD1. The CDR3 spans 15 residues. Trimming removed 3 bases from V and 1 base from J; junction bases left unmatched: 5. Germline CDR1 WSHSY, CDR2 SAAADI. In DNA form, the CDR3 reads TGCGCCAGCAGTGAACTCGGGACAGTCCAAGAGACCCAGTACTTC. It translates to CASSELGTVQETQYF.

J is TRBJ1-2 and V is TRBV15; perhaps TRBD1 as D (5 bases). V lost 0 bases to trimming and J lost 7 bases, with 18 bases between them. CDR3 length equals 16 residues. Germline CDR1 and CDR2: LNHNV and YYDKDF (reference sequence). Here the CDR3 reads CATSRDKGQGEGGYTF. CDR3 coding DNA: TGTGCCACCAGCAGAGATAAAGGGCAGGGAGAGGGTGGCTACACCTTC.

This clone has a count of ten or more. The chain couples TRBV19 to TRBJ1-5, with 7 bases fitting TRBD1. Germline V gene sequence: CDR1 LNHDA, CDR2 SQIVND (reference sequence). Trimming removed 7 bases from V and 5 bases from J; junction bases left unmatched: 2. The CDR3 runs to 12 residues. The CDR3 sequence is CASKQGDQPQHF. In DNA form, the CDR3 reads TGTGCCAGTAAGCAGGGGGATCAGCCCCAGCATTTT.

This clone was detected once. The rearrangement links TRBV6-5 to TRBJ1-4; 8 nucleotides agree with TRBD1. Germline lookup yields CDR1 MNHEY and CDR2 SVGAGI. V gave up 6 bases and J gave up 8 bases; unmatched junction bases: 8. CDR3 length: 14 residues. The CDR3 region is CASRTQGADEKLFF. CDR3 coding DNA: TGTGCCAGCAGGACGCAGGGGGCGGACGAAAAACTGTTTTTT.

CDR3: CAWSPGTGNTIYF. Here the CDR3 DNA reads TGTGCCTGGAGCCCCGGGACAGGAAACACCATATATTTT. V and J are TRBV30 and TRBJ1-3, with D possibly being TRBD1 (6 bases). CDR1 and CDR2 from the germline V gene are GTSNPN and SVGIG (reference sequence). Trimming removed 3 bases from V and 4 bases from J, with 10 bases in between. The CDR3 loop spans 13 amino acids.

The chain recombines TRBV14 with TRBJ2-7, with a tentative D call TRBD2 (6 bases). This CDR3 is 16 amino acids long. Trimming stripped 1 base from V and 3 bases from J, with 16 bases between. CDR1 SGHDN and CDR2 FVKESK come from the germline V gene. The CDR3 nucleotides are TGTGCCAGCAGCCAAGTAATCGGGAGTAGCTTCTACGAGCAGTACTTC. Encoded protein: CASSQVIGSSFYEQYF.

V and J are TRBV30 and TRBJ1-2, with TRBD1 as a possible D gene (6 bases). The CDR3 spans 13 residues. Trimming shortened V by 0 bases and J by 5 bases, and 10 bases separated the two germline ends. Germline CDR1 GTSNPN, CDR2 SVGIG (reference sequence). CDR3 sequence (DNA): TGTGCCTGGAGTGTTATAGGGGGGTATGGCTACACCTTC. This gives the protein CAWSVIGGYGYTF.

CDR3 loop: CASSYSGTSADTQYF. The CDR3 region has the DNA TGTGCCAGCAGTTACTCGGGGACTAGCGCAGATACGCAGTATTTT. J is TRBJ2-3 and V is TRBV6-5, with 10 positions matching TRBD2. Germline V gene sequence: CDR1 MNHEY, CDR2 SVGAGI. The CDR3 loop spans 15 amino acids. V was clipped by 0 bases and J by 4 bases; unmatched bases: 1.

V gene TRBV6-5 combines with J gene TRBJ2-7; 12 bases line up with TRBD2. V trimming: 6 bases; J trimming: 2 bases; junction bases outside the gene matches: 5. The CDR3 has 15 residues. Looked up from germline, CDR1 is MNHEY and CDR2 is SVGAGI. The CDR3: CASRTSGSETYEQYF. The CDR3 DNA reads TGTGCCAGCAGGACTAGCGGGAGCGAGACCTACGAGCAGTACTTC.

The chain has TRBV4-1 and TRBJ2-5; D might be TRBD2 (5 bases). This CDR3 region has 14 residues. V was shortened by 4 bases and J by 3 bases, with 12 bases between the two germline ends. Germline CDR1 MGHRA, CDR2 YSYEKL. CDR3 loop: CASSRRLGEETQYF. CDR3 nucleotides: TGCGCCAGCAGCCGACGACTGGGAGAAGAGACCCAGTACTTC.

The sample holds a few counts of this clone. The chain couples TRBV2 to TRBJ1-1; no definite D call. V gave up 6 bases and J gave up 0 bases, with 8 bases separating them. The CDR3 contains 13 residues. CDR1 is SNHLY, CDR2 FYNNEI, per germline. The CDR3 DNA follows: TGTGCCAGCAGCCTAGACATGAACACTGAAGCTTTCTTT. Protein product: CASSLDMNTEAFF.

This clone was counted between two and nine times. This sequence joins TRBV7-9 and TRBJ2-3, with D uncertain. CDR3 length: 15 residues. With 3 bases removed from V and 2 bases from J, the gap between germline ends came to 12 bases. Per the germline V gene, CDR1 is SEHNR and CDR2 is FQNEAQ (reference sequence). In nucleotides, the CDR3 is TGTGCCAGCAGCTTCGTTCTCTCCCACACAGATACGCAGTATTTT. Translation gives CASSFVLSHTDTQYF.

CDR3: CASSLSTVYGYTF. The CDR3 DNA reads TGTGCCAGCAGTTTATCCACAGTGTATGGCTACACCTTC. The J gene is TRBJ1-2, the V gene TRBV27; D uncertain. Germline-derived CDR1 and CDR2 are MNHEY and SMNVEV (reference sequence). Deletions cut 0 bases from V and 5 bases from J, with 7 bases between. The CDR3 sequence is 13 residues long.

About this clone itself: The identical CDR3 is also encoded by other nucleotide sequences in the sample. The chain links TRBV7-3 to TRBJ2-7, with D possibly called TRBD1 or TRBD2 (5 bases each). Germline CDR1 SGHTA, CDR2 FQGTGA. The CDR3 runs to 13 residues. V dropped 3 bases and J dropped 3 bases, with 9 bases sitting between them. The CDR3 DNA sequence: TGTGCCAGCAGCTTGAGTGGGGGCTACGAGCAGTACTTC. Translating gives CASSLSGGYEQYF.

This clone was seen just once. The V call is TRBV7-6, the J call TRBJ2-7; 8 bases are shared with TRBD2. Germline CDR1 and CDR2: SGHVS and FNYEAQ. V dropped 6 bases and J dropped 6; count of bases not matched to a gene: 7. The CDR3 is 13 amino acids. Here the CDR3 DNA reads TGTGCCAGCAGTCTAGCGGGTCTATCCGAGCAGTACTTC. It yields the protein CASSLAGLSEQYF.

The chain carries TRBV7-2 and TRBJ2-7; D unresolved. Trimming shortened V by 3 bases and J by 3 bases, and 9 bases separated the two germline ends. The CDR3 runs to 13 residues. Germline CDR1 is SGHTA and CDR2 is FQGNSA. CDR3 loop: CASSFGRVYEQYF. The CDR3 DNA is TGTGCCAGCAGCTTCGGCCGGGTCTACGAGCAGTACTTC. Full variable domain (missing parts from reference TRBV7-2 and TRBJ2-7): GAGVSQSPSNKVTEKGKDVELRCDPISGHTALYWYRQSLGQGLEFLIYFQGNSAPDKSGLPSDRFSAERTGGSVSTLTIQRTQQEDSAVYLCASSFGRVYEQYFGPGTRLTVT.

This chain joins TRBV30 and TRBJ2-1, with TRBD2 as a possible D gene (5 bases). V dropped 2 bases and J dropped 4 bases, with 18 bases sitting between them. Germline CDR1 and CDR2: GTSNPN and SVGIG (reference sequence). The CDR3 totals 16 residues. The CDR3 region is CAWSPAGVPLYNEQFF. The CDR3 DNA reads TGTGCCTGGAGTCCCGCCGGGGTGCCCCTATACAATGAGCAGTTCTTC.

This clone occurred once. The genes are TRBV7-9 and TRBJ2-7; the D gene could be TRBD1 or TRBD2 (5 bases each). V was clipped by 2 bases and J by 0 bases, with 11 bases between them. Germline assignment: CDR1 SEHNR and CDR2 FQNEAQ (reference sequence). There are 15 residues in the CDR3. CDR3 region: CASSLLSGTSYEQYF. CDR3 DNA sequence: TGTGCCAGCAGCTTACTCTCCGGGACCTCCTACGAGCAGTACTTC. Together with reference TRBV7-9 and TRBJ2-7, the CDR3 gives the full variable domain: DTGVSQNPRHKITKRGQNVTFRCDPISEHNRLYWYRQTLGQGPEFLTYFQNEAQLEKSRLLSDRFSAERPKGSFSTLEIQRTEQGDSAMYLCASSLLSGTSYEQYFGPGTRLTVT.

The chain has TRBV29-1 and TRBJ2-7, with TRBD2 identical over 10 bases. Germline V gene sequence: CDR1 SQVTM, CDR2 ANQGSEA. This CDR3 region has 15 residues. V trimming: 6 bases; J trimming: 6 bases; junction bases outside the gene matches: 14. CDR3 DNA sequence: TGCAGCGTCGAGCGACCTAGCGGGGGCCTCTCCGAGCAGTACTTC. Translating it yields CSVERPSGGLSEQYF.

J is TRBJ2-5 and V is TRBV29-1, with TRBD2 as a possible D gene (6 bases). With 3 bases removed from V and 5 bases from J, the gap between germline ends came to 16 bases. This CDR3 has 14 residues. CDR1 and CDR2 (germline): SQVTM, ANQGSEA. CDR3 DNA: TGCAGCGTTGACGGGGGTGGTGGTACGGAGACCCAGTACTTC. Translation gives CSVDGGGGTETQYF. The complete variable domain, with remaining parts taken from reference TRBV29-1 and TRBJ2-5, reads SAVISQKPSRDICQRGTSLTIQCQVDSQVTMMFWYRQQPGQSLTLIATANQGSEATYESGFVIDKFPISRPNLTFSTLTVSNMSPEDSSIYLCSVDGGGGTETQYFGPGTRLLVL.

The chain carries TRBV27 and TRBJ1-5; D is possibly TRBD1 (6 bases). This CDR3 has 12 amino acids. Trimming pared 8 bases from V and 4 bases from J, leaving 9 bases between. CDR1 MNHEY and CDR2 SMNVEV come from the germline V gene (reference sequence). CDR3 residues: CASQGGNQPQHF. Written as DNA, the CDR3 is TGTGCCAGCCAAGGGGGGAATCAGCCCCAGCATTTT.

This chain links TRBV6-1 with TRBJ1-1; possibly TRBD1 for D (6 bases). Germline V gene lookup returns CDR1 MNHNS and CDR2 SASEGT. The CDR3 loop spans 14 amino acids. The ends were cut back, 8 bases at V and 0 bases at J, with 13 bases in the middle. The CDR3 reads CASPRQELNTEAFF. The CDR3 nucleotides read TGTGCCAGCCCCAGACAGGAGTTGAACACTGAAGCTTTCTTT.

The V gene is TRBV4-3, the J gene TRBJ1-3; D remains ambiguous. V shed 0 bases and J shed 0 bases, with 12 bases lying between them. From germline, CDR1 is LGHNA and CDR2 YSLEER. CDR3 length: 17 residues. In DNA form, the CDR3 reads TGCGCCAGCAGCCAAGAACGGCAGGCTAACTCTGGAAACACCATATATTTT. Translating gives CASSQERQANSGNTIYF.